Each of the 32 T cell receptor beta chains below was sequenced from the same sample in a study of siplizumab effects on memory and regulatory T cells. Some clones are missing from TCRdb's copy, which holds only in-frame ones; the method was immunoSEQ multiplex PCR. The table lists some 100,000 clones, under 95% of them singletons. The sample consisted of CD8+ T cells sorted from blood. The receptors were gathered from a human donor in good health.

The chain employs TRBV14 and TRBJ2-7, with D uncertain. V was cut by 3 bases and J by 3 bases, with 18 bases left in between. CDR1 and CDR2 (germline): SGHDN, FVKESK. This CDR3 has 16 amino acids. CDR3 protein: CASSHHETMIYYEQYF. As DNA, the CDR3 is TGTGCCAGCAGCCATCATGAGACCATGATTTACTACGAGCAGTACTTC.

This rearrangement joins TRBV7-9 to TRBJ1-4; 9 bases are shared with TRBD1. After removal of 1 base from V and 2 bases from J, the junction contained 11 bases not matched to a gene. This CDR3 comprises 19 residues. The germline V gene has CDR1 SEHNR and CDR2 FQNEAQ (reference sequence). The DNA of the CDR3 is TGTGCCAGCAGCTTAGAGGTAACAGGGGGCGCATGGACTAATGAAAAACTGTTTTTT. Residues: CASSLEVTGGAWTNEKLFF.

The chain uses TRBV19 and TRBJ1-5; 7 bases are a match to TRBD1. Per the germline V gene, CDR1 is LNHDA and CDR2 is SQIVND (reference sequence). V was pared by 10 bases and J by 5 bases, with 11 bases of the junction left unmatched. CDR3 length: 14 amino acids. CDR3 in DNA: TGTGCCACTAAGTGGACAGGAGGTCATCAGCCCCAGCATTTT. This codes for CATKWTGGHQPQHF.

This chain uses TRBV5-1 with TRBJ2-3, with 9 bases lining up with TRBD1. Unmatched junction bases numbered 6, after V lost 0 bases and J lost 1 base. The V gene's germline CDR1 is SGHRS and CDR2 YFSETQ. The CDR3 contains 17 residues. The CDR3 sequence: CASSLVGDRARTDTQYF. The CDR3 region has the DNA TGCGCCAGCAGCTTGGTAGGGGACAGGGCTCGCACAGATACGCAGTATTTT.

This clone has just one count. This same CDR3 is encoded by further DNA sequences in the sample. The V gene is TRBV9, the J gene TRBJ2-2; D uncertain. Germline-derived CDR1 and CDR2 are SGDLS and YYNGEE. V was cut by 0 bases and J by 4 bases, with 4 bases left in between. The CDR3 loop spans 13 amino acids. This CDR3 is CASSVDGTGELFF. In nucleotides, the CDR3 is TGTGCCAGCAGCGTAGACGGCACCGGGGAGCTGTTTTTT.

This chain connects TRBV27 to TRBJ1-6; D unclear. Germline V gene lookup returns CDR1 MNHEY and CDR2 SMNVEV (reference sequence). The CDR3 is 14 amino acids. V dropped 6 bases and J dropped 13 bases, with 19 bases sitting between them. The CDR3 coding sequence is TGTGCCAGCAGCCCTTTATCGGTCCAATCTCCCCTCCACTTT. It encodes CASSPLSVQSPLHF.

The rearrangement uses TRBV27 and TRBJ1-5; D not certain. Trimming stripped 0 bases from V and 0 bases from J, with 6 bases between. The CDR3 length is 15 residues. CDR1 and CDR2 (germline): MNHEY, SMNVEV (reference sequence). The CDR3 here is CASSLSGYSNQPQHF. CDR3 sequence (DNA): TGTGCCAGCAGTTTATCCGGATATAGCAATCAGCCCCAGCATTTT.

V is TRBV29-1 and J is TRBJ1-3; the D is unclear. This CDR3 is built from 16 residues. V dropped 6 bases and J dropped 0 bases, with 18 bases sitting between them. In germline, CDR1 is SQVTM, CDR2 ANQGSEA. The CDR3 DNA reads TGCAGCGTCCTCCTTCCCAGCGAACCCTCTGGAAACACCATATATTTT. Encoded protein: CSVLLPSEPSGNTIYF.

The CDR3 here is CASSLEGGPQETQYF. The CDR3 coding sequence is TGCGCCAGCAGCTTGGAGGGGGGCCCTCAAGAGACCCAGTACTTC. The chain couples TRBV5-1 to TRBJ2-5; D might be TRBD1 or TRBD2, each matching 6 bases. Germline V gives CDR1 SGHRS, CDR2 YFSETQ. The CDR3 loop spans 15 amino acids. The V gene lost 0 bases and the J gene lost 2 bases, with 11 bases spanning the gap.

The V and J genes are TRBV10-3 and TRBJ2-5, with 9 bases lining up with TRBD2. The CDR3 extends over 16 amino acids. The ends lost 0 bases at V and 5 bases at J; junction bases unmatched: 7. CDR1 is ENHRY, CDR2 SYGVKD, per germline. The CDR3 bases are TGTGCCATCAGTGAGTCTATTAGCGGGAGTGGTGAGACCCAGTACTTC. Translating gives CAISESISGSGETQYF.

This clone has just one count. The chain recombines TRBV19 with TRBJ2-3, with 12 bases aligning to TRBD2. V lost 1 base to trimming and J lost 4 bases; unmatched junction nucleotides: 9. The CDR3 extends over 18 amino acids. Germline V gene lookup returns CDR1 LNHDA and CDR2 SQIVND (reference sequence). Written as DNA, the CDR3 is TGTGCCAGTAGTATAGGTCTAGCGGGAGGGCCGGTTGCAGATACGCAGTATTTT. This translates into CASSIGLAGGPVADTQYF.

J is TRBJ1-1 and V is TRBV7-9, with 7 nucleotides matching TRBD1. V shed 1 base and J 6 bases; nucleotides not matched to a gene: 8. Germline V gene data show CDR1 as SEHNR and CDR2 as FQNEAQ (reference sequence). The CDR3 sequence is 15 residues long. CDR3 nucleotides: TGTGCCAGCAGCTTAGGAGGGCAGGGGGTCGCTGAAGCTTTCTTT. Protein: CASSLGGQGVAEAFF.

The chain is built from TRBV4-1 and TRBJ2-7; D possibly matches TRBD1 or TRBD2 (5 bases each). Germline assignment: CDR1 MGHRA and CDR2 YSYEKL. Trimming took off 1 base at V and 3 bases at J, with 13 bases between the two ends. The CDR3 spans 15 residues. In DNA form, the CDR3 reads TGCGCCAGCAGCCAAGGTCGAGGGGTAATCTACGAGCAGTACTTC. Protein sequence: CASSQGRGVIYEQYF.

The chain recombines TRBV30 with TRBJ2-5; D call uncertain. The ends were cut back, 3 bases at V and 2 bases at J, with 10 bases in the middle. The length of the CDR3 is 13 residues. CDR1 is GTSNPN, CDR2 SVGIG, per germline (reference sequence). The CDR3 spells CAWSDGVQETQYF. CDR3 coding DNA: TGTGCCTGGAGCGACGGAGTTCAAGAGACCCAGTACTTC.

The rearrangement uses TRBV9 and TRBJ1-6; a possible D gene is TRBD1 (5 bases). The CDR3 covers 18 residues. The V gene lost 3 bases and the J gene lost 7 bases, with 23 bases spanning the gap. Germline CDR1 is SGDLS and CDR2 is YYNGEE. The CDR3 loop is CASSGSGSPSPLNSPLHF. The CDR3 coding sequence is TGTGCCAGCAGCGGTTCAGGGAGCCCGAGCCCCTTAAATTCACCCCTCCACTTT.

This chain connects TRBV10-3 to TRBJ2-7, with 7 nucleotides matching TRBD1. The CDR3 runs to 15 residues. Germline lookup yields CDR1 ENHRY and CDR2 SYGVKD. J was trimmed by 1 base and V by 2 bases; bases with no gene match: 5. This CDR3 reads CAISEPMTGSYEQYF. The CDR3, as DNA: TGTGCCATCAGTGAGCCCATGACAGGGTCCTACGAGCAGTACTTC.

This clone counts as medium-sized (0.01 to 0.1%). The V and J genes are TRBV4-1 and TRBJ1-1, with no clear D. The germline V gene encodes CDR1 MGHRA and CDR2 YSYEKL. This CDR3 has 12 amino acids. V lost 4 bases, J lost 4 bases, and 7 bases lay in between. Written as DNA, the CDR3 is TGCGCCAGCAGCCTAGTCGGCACTGAAGCTTTCTTT. Its translation: CASSLVGTEAFF.

The rearrangement joins TRBV4-3 to TRBJ1-3, with unresolved D. Looked up from germline, CDR1 is LGHNA and CDR2 is YSLEER. Trimming pared 0 bases from V and 0 bases from J, leaving 9 bases between. The CDR3 spans 16 residues. CDR3 in DNA: TGCGCCAGCAGCCAAGATTACGCCAGCTCTGGAAACACCATATATTTT. Its translation is CASSQDYASSGNTIYF.

The rearrangement uses TRBV9 and TRBJ2-3; D may correspond to TRBD1 or TRBD2 (5 bases each). The length of the CDR3 is 16 residues. Trimming shortened V by 0 bases and J by 2 bases, and 13 bases separated the two germline ends. The germline CDR1 and CDR2 sequences are SGDLS and YYNGEE. Here the CDR3 DNA reads TGTGCCAGCAGCGTAGAGGGATGGGGGATCACAGATACGCAGTATTTT. Amino acid sequence: CASSVEGWGITDTQYF.

V and J are TRBV7-9 and TRBJ2-5, with 9 bases aligning to TRBD1. The J call is uncertain, as TRBJ2-7 better fits the DNA end. CDR1 SEHNR and CDR2 FQNEAQ come from the germline V gene (reference sequence). The CDR3 is 16 residues long. The CDR3 here is CASSPPPGQGIYEQYF. CDR3 nucleotide sequence: TGTGCCAGCAGCCCTCCCCCGGGACAGGGAATCTACGAGCAGTACTTC.

The count of this clone is one. This sequence joins TRBV7-6 and TRBJ1-1; 11 bases fit TRBD1. After removal of 6 bases from V and 7 bases from J, the junction contained 4 bases not matched to a gene. CDR3 length: 13 amino acids. CDR1 is SGHVS, CDR2 FNYEAQ, per germline. As DNA, the CDR3 is TGTGCCAGCAGGTCGGGACAGGGGGTTGAAGCTTTCTTT. Its protein product is CASRSGQGVEAFF.

The chain recombines TRBV11-1 with TRBJ2-1, with a tentative D call TRBD2 (6 bases). V lost 5 bases to trimming and J lost 7 bases, with 18 bases between them. The CDR3 has 15 residues. Germline assignment: CDR1 SGHAT and CDR2 FQDESV (reference sequence). The CDR3 loop reads CASSPRVAVTNEQFF. CDR3 bases: TGTGCCAGCAGCCCGAGGGTAGCGGTAACGAATGAGCAGTTCTTC. Complete variable domain (other parts from reference TRBV11-1 and TRBJ2-1): EAEVAQSPRYKITEKSQAVAFWCDPISGHATLYWYRQILGQGPELLVQFQDESVVDDSQLPKDRFSAERLKGVDSTLKIQPAELGDSAMYLCASSPRVAVTNEQFFGPGTRLTVL.

For the CDR3, the DNA is TGCGCCAGCAGCTGGCAGGGACAGGGTTCCTACGAGCAGTACTTC. The encoded protein is CASSWQGQGSYEQYF. V and J are TRBV4-1 and TRBJ2-7; 9 nucleotides line up with TRBD1. Trimming took 5 bases from V and 1 from J; bases not matched to a gene: 6. The CDR3 consists of 15 residues. Looked up from germline, CDR1 is MGHRA and CDR2 is YSYEKL.

For this clone: This sample includes further DNA sequences coding for the same CDR3. The V gene is TRBV7-6, the J gene TRBJ2-1; TRBD2 aligns across 7 bases. After removal of 0 bases from V and 4 bases from J, the junction contained 0 bases not matched to a gene. The germline V gene has CDR1 SGHVS and CDR2 FNYEAQ. The CDR3 length is 14 residues. The CDR3 loop reads CASSLAGGYNEQFF. The CDR3 bases are TGTGCCAGCAGCTTAGCGGGGGGGTACAATGAGCAGTTCTTC.

This clone was observed a single time. The chain couples TRBV7-9 to TRBJ2-7, with D perhaps matching TRBD1 or TRBD2 (5 bases each). This CDR3 is 14 amino acids long. V shed 4 bases and J shed 6 bases, with 16 bases lying between them. The germline gives CDR1 SEHNR, CDR2 FQNEAQ (reference sequence). The CDR3 DNA reads TGTGCCAGCAGCTCGTTGGGGGTTCCTGGCGAGCAGTACTTC. Protein product: CASSSLGVPGEQYF.

This sequence joins TRBV28 and TRBJ2-4; TRBD2 is a possible D gene (5 bases). Between the trimmed V and J ends, which lost 4 bases and 5 bases, there was a span of 9 bases. Per the germline V gene, CDR1 is MDHEN and CDR2 is SYDVKM. The CDR3 covers 13 residues. The CDR3 here is CASSWVEENIQYF. The CDR3 DNA reads as TGTGCCAGCAGTTGGGTGGAGGAAAACATTCAGTACTTC.

The CDR3 nucleotides read TGCGCCAGCAGCCAAGATATAGGGACTAGCGGGAGTAATCAGTTCTTC. It is translated as CASSQDIGTSGSNQFF. This chain joins TRBV4-3 and TRBJ2-1; 14 positions match TRBD2. The germline V gene encodes CDR1 LGHNA and CDR2 YSLEER. CDR3 length: 16 residues. Trimming removed 0 bases from V and 13 bases from J; junction bases left unmatched: 8.

The gene calls are TRBV7-9 and TRBJ2-7; D unclear. This CDR3 spans 11 amino acids. The ends were cut back, 6 bases at V and 2 bases at J, with 5 bases in the middle. Germline V gene sequence: CDR1 SEHNR, CDR2 FQNEAQ (reference sequence). The CDR3 nucleotides are TGTGCCAGCAGTCCTACCTACGAGCAGTACTTC. Translation: CASSPTYEQYF. The entire variable domain, with the rest obtained from reference TRBV7-9 and TRBJ2-7, is as follows: DTGVSQNPRHKITKRGQNVTFRCDPISEHNRLYWYRQTLGQGPEFLTYFQNEAQLEKSRLLSDRFSAERPKGSFSTLEIQRTEQGDSAMYLCASSPTYEQYFGPGTRLTVT.

This clone was counted between two and nine times. The chain recombines TRBV6-5 with TRBJ2-2, with D perhaps TRBD2 (6 bases). The V gene's germline CDR1 is MNHEY and CDR2 SVGAGI. V gave up 5 bases and J gave up 5 bases, with 15 bases separating them. CDR3 length equals 15 residues. CDR3 DNA sequence: TGTGCCAGCAGTCCCAGACTAGTGACAACCGGGGAGCTGTTTTTT. Its protein is CASSPRLVTTGELFF.

Only a few counts were recorded for this clone. This chain connects TRBV30 to TRBJ1-5, with 8 bases lining up with TRBD1. CDR1 is GTSNPN, CDR2 SVGIG, per germline (reference sequence). This CDR3 is built from 13 residues. With V trimmed by 2 bases and J by 7 bases, 4 bases remained unmatched. The CDR3 loop reads CAWSSGGSQPQHF. The CDR3 region has the DNA TGTGCCTGGAGTTCAGGGGGCTCACAGCCCCAGCATTTT.

The gene calls are TRBV9 and TRBJ1-3; D is unresolved. V was pared by 5 bases and J by 0 bases, with 12 bases between. Germline V CDR1 and CDR2: SGDLS, YYNGEE. This CDR3 is built from 15 residues. The CDR3 DNA sequence: TGTGCCAGCAGGGGAGATCCAAGCTCTGGAAACACCATATATTTT. Translated, it gives CASRGDPSSGNTIYF.

The gene calls are TRBV6-1 and TRBJ1-5, with TRBD1 matching over 7 bases. Losses at the gene ends were 8 bases for V and 3 bases for J; bases not matched to a gene: 7. The V gene's germline CDR1 is MNHNS and CDR2 SASEGT. There are 14 residues in the CDR3. The CDR3 sequence is CASHQGGINQPQHF. The CDR3 coding sequence is TGTGCCAGCCATCAGGGGGGGATCAATCAGCCCCAGCATTTT.